This entry describes one T cell receptor beta chain. Its cognate antigen is unknown. These data belong to a study of OX40 agonist ivuxolimab in advanced cancers. Overall study: The dose-escalation cohort was over 65% male, with a mean age of around 60 years, ranging about 20 to 85. Earlier anti-PD-1, anti-PD-L1 or anti-CTLA-4 therapy was permitted; about 38% had received some. General study results and limits: At 0.1 to 3.0 mg/kg, clonal expansion of CD4+ and CD8+ blood T cells had occurred by week 6.

This CDR3 spans 16 amino acids. Trimming took 2 bases from V and 0 from J, leaving 13 bases between them. Per the germline V gene, CDR1 is SGHRS and CDR2 is YFSETQ. Enrollment shut out patients with autoimmune disease history or systemic immunosuppression. This table comes from immunoSEQ multiplex PCR, and its TCRdb copy is limited to in-frame clones, with some not included. Counted here are about 80,000 clones, around nine tenths occurring once; the ten biggest clones make up roughly 0.3%. The rearrangement joins TRBV5-1 to TRBJ2-3; D uncertain. Source: CD4+ or CD8+ T cells sorted from blood, taken in a trial of the OX40 agonist ivuxolimab. This receptor was identified in an adult with an advanced solid tumor such as melanoma, head and neck, liver or kidney cancer. The DNA of the CDR3 is TGCGCCAGCAGCTTAACACAAGCACCTAGCACAGATACGCAGTATTTT. Translation gives CASSLTQAPSTDTQYF.